A selection of T cell receptor beta chains follows, all from one sample in a study of cytomegalovirus exposure and HLA in healthy donors. Only in-frame clones appear in the TCRdb table, and some are missing; sequencing was by immunoSEQ multiplex PCR. The sample consists of 100,000 to 150,000 clones, more than 75% of them appearing once. Material: PBMCs. These receptor sequences come from a man in his forties in good health and CMV-seronegative. CDR3s include the opening cysteine and the closing phenylalanine or tryptophan. D genes are given only for firm matches. Size is omitted from some rows. Given values are once, few, many or a class for expanded clones.

j_call clone_size d_call v_call cdr3_nt cdr3_aa
TRBJ1-1 NA TRBD1 TRBV18 TGTGCCAGCTCACCAGGGCGGGACAGGGAAGCTTTCTTT CASSPGRDREAFF
TRBJ2-5 NA TRBD2 TRBV9 TGTGCCAGCAGCCTTAGCGGGGGGGCTGAGACCCAGTACTTC CASSLSGGAETQYF
TRBJ2-2 medium-sized NA TRBV5-4 TGTGCCACCTGGACAGACTCGAACACCGGGGAGCTGTTTTTT CATWTDSNTGELFF
TRBJ1-1 NA NA TRBV19 TGTGCCAGTAGATTGGCGGGGGCGGGGGACACTGAAGCTTTCTTT CASRLAGAGDTEAFF
TRBJ2-7 NA TRBD1 TRBV4-3 TGCGCCAGCGCCCAGGGGGTGAACTCCTACGAGCAGTACTTC CASAQGVNSYEQYF
TRBJ2-5 NA NA TRBV7-2 TGTGCTAGCAGCTTAAACCCGGGGGAGACCCAGTACTTC CASSLNPGETQYF
TRBJ2-7 few TRBD1 TRBV11-3 TGTGCCAGCAGCTTAGGTTTGGGACAGGGTTCCTACGAGCAGTACTTC CASSLGLGQGSYEQYF
TRBJ2-1 NA TRBD1 TRBV7-2 TGTGCCGTGTCGGGACAGGGCTACAATGAGCAGTTCTTC CAVSGQGYNEQFF
TRBJ2-7 NA NA TRBV4-3 TGCGCCAGCAGCCAAGGGGGCTTATACGAGCAGTACTTC CASSQGGLYEQYF
TRBJ2-7 few TRBD1 TRBV4-1 TGCGCCAGCAGCCAAGGCGGGGGACAGGGCTCCGAGCAGTACTTC CASSQGGGQGSEQYF
TRBJ1-6 NA NA TRBV5-6 TGTGCCAGCAGCTTGACGGGTAATTCACCCCTCCACTTT CASSLTGNSPLHF
TRBJ2-7 NA NA TRBV5-1 TGCGCCAGCAGCTTCCAGGGCCCCTACGAGCAGTACTTC CASSFQGPYEQYF
TRBJ2-3 NA NA TRBV7-3 TGTGCCAGCAGTCGCTCAGGAGGGCTGAGCACAGATACGCAGTATTTT CASSRSGGLSTDTQYF
TRBJ1-1 NA NA TRBV5-4 TGTGCCAGCAGCCCAGGACAGTACCTGAACACTGAAGCTTTCTTT CASSPGQYLNTEAFF
TRBJ2-7 NA TRBD1 TRBV6-5 TGTGCCAGCAGAGACAGGGTAACCTACGAGCAGTACTTC CASRDRVTYEQYF
TRBJ2-7 NA NA TRBV10-3 TGTGCCATCAGGGATTCTTGGGGGCTTTCCCACGAGCAGTACTTC CAIRDSWGLSHEQYF
TRBJ2-2 NA TRBD2 TRBV7-3 TGTGCCAGCAGCCAAAATGGCGGGAGTAACACCGGGGAGCTGTTTTTT CASSQNGGSNTGELFF
TRBJ2-7 few NA TRBV7-9 TGTGCCAGCAGCCTCTCTCAGGGCGTAGCGGACACTTCCTACGAGCAGTACTTC CASSLSQGVADTSYEQYF
TRBJ2-1 few NA TRBV4-1 TGCGCCAGCAGCCCCAGTCTCAGCTCCTACAATGAGCAGTTCTTC CASSPSLSSYNEQFF
TRBJ2-7 NA NA TRBV5-1 TGCGCCAGCAGCCCCCTCGTAGGTGAGGGCGAGCAGTACTTC CASSPLVGEGEQYF
TRBJ1-5 NA NA TRBV7-2 TGTGCCAGCAGCTTAGCGCTGGGGGGAATTGGTCAGCCCCAGCATTTT CASSLALGGIGQPQHF
TRBJ1-5 NA NA TRBV10-3 TGTGCCATCCGCGGGGAAAGCAATCAGCCCCAGCATTTT CAIRGESNQPQHF